Described below is a single T cell receptor (beta chain) sequence and its context. This sample is part of a study of blood T cell repertoires in COVID-19. Study background: T cells, B-cell-depleted T cells, or PBMCs provided the cDNA or gDNA that served as material.

The V end was cut by 2 bases, the J end by 6 bases, with 16 bases between. CDR1 and CDR2 from the germline V gene are SGHTA and FQGNSA. CDR3 length equals 16 residues. TCRdb's copy holds only in-frame clones and misses some; the assay was immunoSEQ multiplex PCR. The data show approximately 210,000 clones, with about 86% seen just once and approximately 9% held by the top ten. This clonotype was sampled from a woman aged 50 to 60 with acute COVID-19. The chain has TRBV7-2 and TRBJ1-4, with D possibly matching TRBD1 (5 bases). The specimen was PBMCs or T cells enriched from blood (not recorded which). CDR3 amino acids: CASSLWGREGYEKLFF. In DNA, the CDR3 is TGTGCCAGCAGCTTATGGGGCAGGGAAGGTTATGAAAAACTGTTTTTT.